The following is a T cell receptor beta chain sequence with its context. The sample comes from a study of cytomegalovirus exposure and HLA in healthy donors. PCR amplification relied on 60 Vbeta primers (plus 13 Jbeta primers). Data came from immunoSEQ multiplex PCR; TCRdb stores just in-frame clones and leaves some out. The sample records 130,000 or so clones, more than 70% being singletons. What was sequenced was PBMCs. The clonotype was recovered from a man in his forties in good health and CMV-seronegative.

This chain's CDR3 is CASTRYRGLIRGDNSPLHF. As DNA, the CDR3 is TGTGCCAGCACTCGATACAGGGGGCTTATTCGGGGGGATAATTCACCCCTCCACTTT. The V gene is TRBV7-9, the J gene TRBJ1-6, with 9 bases lining up with TRBD1. Per the germline V gene, CDR1 is SEHNR and CDR2 is FQNEAQ (reference sequence). The CDR3 runs to 19 residues. V shed 7 bases, J shed 5 bases, and the junction held 18 bases outside the gene matches.